The 17 T cell receptor beta chains reported below all come from one sample, sequenced in a study of shared clonotypes between healthy human individuals. Only in-frame clones appear in the TCRdb table, and some are missing; sequencing was by immunoSEQ multiplex PCR. Among 780,000 or so clones listed, roughly two thirds were seen once. The sequenced sample consisted of memory CD4+ T cells sorted from blood. Subset: CD45RA-negative fraction. These receptors were collected from a woman aged 25 to 39 in good health.

V is TRBV29-1 and J is TRBJ2-1; 10 bases line up with TRBD2. With V trimmed by 7 bases and J by 8 bases, 11 bases remained unmatched. In germline, CDR1 is SQVTM, CDR2 ANQGSEA. CDR3 size: 14 residues. CDR3 sequence: CSARSSGSRYEQFF. DNA for the CDR3: TGCAGCGCTCGATCTAGCGGGAGTCGGTATGAGCAGTTCTTC.

A note on this clone: Just one base apart from a much larger clone, this may be a read error. The J gene is TRBJ2-7, the V gene TRBV2, with 9 bases fitting TRBD2. CDR3 size: 14 residues. With 6 bases clipped from V and 1 base from J, the junction kept 4 bases outside the gene matches. Germline lookup yields CDR1 SNHLY and CDR2 FYNNEI. The CDR3 DNA follows: TGTGCCAGCAGAAGACTAGCGGAGTCCTACGAGCAGTACTTC. Its protein product is CASRRLAESYEQYF.

The genes are TRBV7-6 and TRBJ2-5; TRBD1 is a possible D gene (6 bases). V was trimmed by 5 bases and J by 5 bases, leaving 9 bases between them. The CDR3 is 12 amino acids. The germline CDR1 and CDR2 sequences are SGHVS and FNYEAQ. For the CDR3, the DNA is TGTGCCAGCAGCGTCACAGGGGAGACCCAGTACTTC. It specifies CASSVTGETQYF.

The rearrangement links TRBV30 to TRBJ2-1; possible D gene TRBD2, 6 bases. The CDR3 covers 15 residues. The V gene lost 2 bases and the J gene lost 1 base, with 12 bases spanning the gap. CDR1 GTSNPN and CDR2 SVGIG come from the germline V gene (reference sequence). CDR3 in DNA: TGTGCCTGGAGTCCAACTAGCTTATCCTACAATGAGCAGTTCTTC. Encoded protein: CAWSPTSLSYNEQFF.

This clone was observed a single time. J is TRBJ2-1 and V is TRBV4-1; the match to TRBD1 covers 7 bases. Germline V CDR1 and CDR2: MGHRA, YSYEKL. The junction had 13 bases not matched to a gene; V was cut back by 1 base and J by 7 bases. The CDR3 length is 17 residues. CDR3 amino acids: CASSQAESTPGGNEQFF. The CDR3 DNA is TGCGCCAGCAGCCAAGCGGAAAGTACCCCAGGGGGAAATGAGCAGTTCTTC.

Concerning this clone itself: A far larger clone is off by one base, so a read error is likely. The chain employs TRBV11-2 and TRBJ1-1; D unresolved. CDR1 and CDR2 (germline): SGHAT, FQNNGV. V lost 4 bases to trimming and J lost 1 base, with 1 base between them. The CDR3 extends over 11 amino acids. DNA for the CDR3: TGTGCCAGCAGCTCGAACACTGAAGCTTTCTTT. Translation gives CASSSNTEAFF.

This clone was recorded a few times. The chain links TRBV19 to TRBJ2-3, with TRBD1 matching 9 bases. The germline V gene has CDR1 LNHDA and CDR2 SQIVND (reference sequence). The junction had 3 bases not matched to a gene; V was cut back by 5 bases and J by 0 bases. CDR3 length: 15 residues. The CDR3: CASSLGQGSTDTQYF. In nucleotides, the CDR3 is TGTGCCAGTAGTTTAGGACAGGGGAGCACAGATACGCAGTATTTT.

This rearrangement joins TRBV9 to TRBJ2-2, with TRBD2 matching over 10 bases. CDR3 size: 15 residues. Germline trimming cut 0 bases from V and 7 bases from J; bases unmatched to any gene: 3. CDR1 and CDR2 (germline): SGDLS, YYNGEE. The CDR3 bases are TGTGCCAGCAGCGTAGGCCTAGCGGGAGACGGGGAGCTGTTTTTT. It yields the protein CASSVGLAGDGELFF.

The chain carries TRBV7-3 and TRBJ1-1; D gene unclear. The CDR3 is made up of 13 amino acids. CDR1 SGHTA and CDR2 FQGTGA come from the germline V gene. V lost 3 bases and J lost 4, with 9 bases in between. The DNA for the CDR3 is TGTGCCAGCAGCTTGGTCCAGCTCACTGAAGCTTTCTTT. It specifies CASSLVQLTEAFF.

The chain is built from TRBV28 and TRBJ1-5; tentative D call: TRBD1 (6 bases). The CDR3 has 16 amino acids. V dropped 1 base and J dropped 6 bases, with 16 bases sitting between them. Germline CDR1 is MDHEN and CDR2 is SYDVKM. The CDR3 bases are TGTGCCAGCAGTTTATTCTCTTTAGGGGGGAGTCAGCCCCAGCATTTT. It translates to CASSLFSLGGSQPQHF.

J is TRBJ2-3 and V is TRBV5-4; the D is unclear. The germline V gene has CDR1 SGHNT and CDR2 YYREEE (reference sequence). There are 13 residues in the CDR3. Between the trimmed V and J ends, which lost 1 base and 3 bases, there was a span of 6 bases. The CDR3 sequence: CASSLLLTDTQYF. The CDR3 DNA reads as TGTGCCAGCAGCTTGTTGCTAACAGATACGCAGTATTTT.

V and J are TRBV28 and TRBJ2-2, with D possibly being TRBD1 or TRBD2 (5 bases each). V gave up 2 bases and J gave up 6 bases, with 10 bases separating them. Germline V CDR1 and CDR2: MDHEN, SYDVKM. The CDR3 has 14 amino acids. CDR3 bases: TGTGCCAGCAGTTTAACCCGGGGCCCCGGGGAGCTGTTTTTT. Amino acids: CASSLTRGPGELFF.

The rearrangement joins TRBV7-8 to TRBJ1-1, with unresolved D. Germline assignment: CDR1 SGHVS and CDR2 FQNEAQ. Trimming took 5 bases from V and 9 from J, leaving 13 bases between them. The CDR3 loop spans 12 amino acids. CDR3 sequence (DNA): TGTGCCAGCAGCCTATCCGGGAACCAAGCTTTCTTT. Its protein product is CASSLSGNQAFF.

The J gene is TRBJ2-1, the V gene TRBV11-2; D is perhaps TRBD2 (6 bases). Germline V gives CDR1 SGHAT, CDR2 FQNNGV. V was pared by 1 base and J by 7 bases, with 11 bases between. The CDR3 is 14 amino acids. The CDR3 DNA follows: TGTGCCAGCAGCTTAGGTCTAGCGTTAAATGAGCAGTTCTTC. This encodes CASSLGLALNEQFF. The full variable domain, with the rest looked up from reference TRBV11-2 and TRBJ2-1, is EAGVAQSPRYKIIEKRQSVAFWCNPISGHATLYWYQQILGQGPKLLIQFQNNGVVDDSQLPKDRFSAERLKGVDSTLKIQPAKLEDSAVYLCASSLGLALNEQFFGPGTRLTVL.

Comment on this clone: The sample has other DNA sequences that encode this CDR3 too. The CDR3: CASGGAGTDTQYF. The CDR3 DNA follows: TGTGCCAGCGGGGGGGCGGGCACAGATACGCAGTATTTT. The J gene is TRBJ2-3, the V gene TRBV25-1; a weak D match, TRBD2 (7 bases). Germline V gives CDR1 MGHDK, CDR2 SYGVNS. The CDR3 covers 13 residues. Trimming removed 8 bases from V and 1 base from J, with 10 bases in between.

This sequence joins TRBV4-1 and TRBJ1-2; 10 bases match TRBD1. The CDR3 has 14 residues. CDR1 and CDR2 from the germline V gene are MGHRA and YSYEKL. V dropped 4 bases and J dropped 8; count of bases not matched to a gene: 7. Here the CDR3 reads CASSLLGQGEGYTF. The CDR3 DNA follows: TGCGCCAGCAGCCTCCTCGGACAGGGGGAAGGCTACACCTTC.

The chain links TRBV5-1 to TRBJ2-7; D gene ambiguous. Germline V gene data show CDR1 as SGHRS and CDR2 as YFSETQ. This CDR3 has 14 amino acids. Trimming took off 0 bases at V and 3 bases at J, with 10 bases between the two ends. CDR3 nucleotides: TGCGCCAGCAGCTTGGTGCCCAGAGACTACGAGCAGTACTTC. Its translation is CASSLVPRDYEQYF.